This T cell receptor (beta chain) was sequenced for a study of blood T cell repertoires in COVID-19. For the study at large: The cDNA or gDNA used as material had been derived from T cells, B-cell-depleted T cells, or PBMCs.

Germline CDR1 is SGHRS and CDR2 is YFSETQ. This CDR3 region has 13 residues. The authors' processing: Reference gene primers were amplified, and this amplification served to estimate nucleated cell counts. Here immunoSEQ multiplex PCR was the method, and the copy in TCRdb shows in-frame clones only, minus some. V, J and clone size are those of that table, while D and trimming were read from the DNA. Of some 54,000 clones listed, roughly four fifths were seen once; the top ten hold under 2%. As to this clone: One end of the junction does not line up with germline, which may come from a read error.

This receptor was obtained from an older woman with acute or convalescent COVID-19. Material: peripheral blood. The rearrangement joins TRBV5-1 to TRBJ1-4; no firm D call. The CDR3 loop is CASKRETDEKLFF. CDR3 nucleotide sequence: TGCGCCAGCAAGAGGGAAACTGATGAAAAACTGTTTTTT.